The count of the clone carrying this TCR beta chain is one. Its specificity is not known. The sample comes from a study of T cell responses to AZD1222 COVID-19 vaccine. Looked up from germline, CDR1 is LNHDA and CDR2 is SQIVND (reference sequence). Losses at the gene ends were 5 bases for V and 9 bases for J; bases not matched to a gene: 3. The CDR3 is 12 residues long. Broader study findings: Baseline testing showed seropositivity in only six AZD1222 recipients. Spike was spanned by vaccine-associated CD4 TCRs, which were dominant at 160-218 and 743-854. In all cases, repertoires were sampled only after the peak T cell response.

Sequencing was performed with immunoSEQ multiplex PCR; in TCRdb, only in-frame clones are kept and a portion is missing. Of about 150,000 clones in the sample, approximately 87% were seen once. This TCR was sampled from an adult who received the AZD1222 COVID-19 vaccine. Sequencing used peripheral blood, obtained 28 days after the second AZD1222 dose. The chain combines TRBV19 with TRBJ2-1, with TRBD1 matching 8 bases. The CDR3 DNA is TGTGCCAGTAGTCAGCAGGGGGCTGAGCAGTTCTTC. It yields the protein CASSQQGAEQFF.